The 7 T cell receptor beta chains in this list originate from one sample, sequenced in a study of tumor-infiltrating lymphocytes in primary liver carcinoma. A primer in the constant region served to generate TCR beta cDNA from about 480 ng of total RNA. Sequencing libraries for TCR beta derived from three nested multiplex PCR rounds that used slightly modified ARM-PCR. Two initial PCR rounds of approximately 10 cycles each paired TRBV1-TRBV30 forward primers with a C-beta reverse primer. A single record per CDR3 protein comes from TCRdb applying MiXCR to the multiplex PCR reads. The profile shows about 190,000 distinct CDR3 sequences, roughly 80% of them singletons. Extraction of RNA together with DNA used about 17-30 mg of unsorted bulk tissue. The sample comprised tumor tissue from primary liver carcinoma. Source of these receptors: a man aged 40-50 years with primary liver carcinoma and hepatitis B virus infection.

Comments on this clonotype: The germline gene is not matched at one end of the junction; a read error may be the cause. The gene calls are TRBV5-4 and TRBJ2-3, with D uncertain. The CDR3 has 13 amino acids. In germline, CDR1 is SGHNT, CDR2 YYREEE (reference sequence). The CDR3 sequence: CVSSLPFTDTQYF. DNA for the CDR3: TGTGTCAGCAGCTTGCCCTTCACAGATACGCAGTATTTT. The complete variable domain, with remaining parts taken from reference TRBV5-4 and TRBJ2-3, reads ETGVTQSPTHLIKTRGQQVTLRCSSQSGHNTVSWYQQALGQGPQFIFQYYREEENGRGNFPPRFSGLQFPNYSSELNVNALELDDSALYLCVSSLPFTDTQYFGPGTRLTVL.

Turning to this clonotype: At one end, the junction sequence differs from germline, possibly due to a read error. The chain employs TRBV12-3 or TRBV12-4 and TRBJ1-4; D not resolved. The CDR3 is 13 amino acids. The CDR3 nucleotides are TGTGCTAGCACTTTGTTGGGGAACGAAAAACTGTTTTTT. It translates to CASTLLGNEKLFF.

Of note for this clonotype: An end of the junction differs from the germline gene, which may be a read error. The chain links TRBV29-1 to TRBJ1-1; weak D call: TRBD1 (5 bases). Germline V lookup: CDR1 SQVTM, CDR2 ANQGSEA. The length of the CDR3 is 15 residues. This chain's CDR3 is CSADEGWGMRTEAFF. In DNA form, the CDR3 reads TGCAGCGCTGACGAGGGGTGGGGGATGAGGACTGAAGCTTTCTTC. Full variable domain (rest looked up from reference TRBV29-1 and TRBJ1-1): SAVISQKPSRDICQRGTSLTIQCQVDSQVTMMFWYRQQPGQSLTLIATANQGSEATYESGFVIDKFPISRPNLTFSTLTVSNMSPEDSSIYLCSADEGWGMRTEAFFGQGTRLTVV.

Concerning this clonotype: One end of the junction is discordant with germline, which a read error may explain. V is TRBV19 and J is TRBJ2-2, with 9 bases aligning to TRBD1. CDR1 is LNHDA, CDR2 SQIVND, per germline (reference sequence). The CDR3 runs 16 residues. CDR3 nucleotide sequence: TGTGCCTGTAGCTCCCGAGTAGGGACAGGGTCCGGGGAGCTGTTTTTT. This translates into CACSSRVGTGSGELFF.

About this clonotype itself: Given the absence of the conserved phenylalanine or tryptophan at the CDR3 end, a read error is likely. This chain connects TRBV7-9 to TRBJ1-2; D may be TRBD1 (5 bases). This CDR3 comprises 14 residues. Looked up from germline, CDR1 is SEHNR and CDR2 is FQNEAQ (reference sequence). The CDR3 DNA reads TGTGTCAGCAGCACATCTGGGGGAGAGCTGGGCTACACCTTA. The encoded protein is CVSSTSGGELGYTL.

This sequence joins TRBV6-1 and TRBJ2-1; no reliable D call. Trimming pared 7 bases from V and 13 bases from J, leaving 17 bases between. This CDR3 has 12 amino acids. From germline, CDR1 is MNHNS and CDR2 SASEGT. CDR3 DNA: TGTGCCAGCATTCCGTCCTACAGTGAACAGTTCTTC. This translates into CASIPSYSEQFF.

This sequence joins TRBV6-2 or TRBV6-3 and TRBJ1-5; D gene ambiguous. This CDR3 is built from 18 residues. Germline V gene data show CDR1 as MNHEY and CDR2 as SVGEGT. V was shortened by 0 bases and J by 7 bases, with 22 bases between the two germline ends. The CDR3 loop reads CASSYSRYGDIRKQPQHF. DNA of the CDR3: TGTGCCAGCAGTTACTCCCGGTACGGTGATATAAGGAAACAGCCCCAGCATTTT.